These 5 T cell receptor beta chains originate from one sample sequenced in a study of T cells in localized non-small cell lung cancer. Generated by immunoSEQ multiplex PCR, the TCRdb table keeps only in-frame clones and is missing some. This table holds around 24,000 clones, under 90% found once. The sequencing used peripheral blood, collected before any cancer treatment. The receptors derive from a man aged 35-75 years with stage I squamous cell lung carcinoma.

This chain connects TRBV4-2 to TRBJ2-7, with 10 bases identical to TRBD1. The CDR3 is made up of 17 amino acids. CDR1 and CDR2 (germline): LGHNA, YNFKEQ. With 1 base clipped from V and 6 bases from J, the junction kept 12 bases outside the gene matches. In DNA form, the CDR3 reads TGTGCCAGCAGCCAAGGGATTCGGGACAGGGGCCCAGGCGAGCAGTACTTC. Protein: CASSQGIRDRGPGEQYF.

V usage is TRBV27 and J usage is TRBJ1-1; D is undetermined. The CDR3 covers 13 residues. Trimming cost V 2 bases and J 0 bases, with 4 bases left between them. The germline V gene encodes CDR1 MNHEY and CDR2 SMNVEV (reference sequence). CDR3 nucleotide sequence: TGTGCCAGCAGTTTAGGACTGAACACTGAAGCTTTCTTT. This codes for CASSLGLNTEAFF.

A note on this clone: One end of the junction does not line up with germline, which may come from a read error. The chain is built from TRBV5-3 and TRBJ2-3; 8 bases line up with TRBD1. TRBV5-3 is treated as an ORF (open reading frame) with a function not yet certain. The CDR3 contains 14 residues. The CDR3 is CASSLDRGTDTQYF. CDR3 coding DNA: TGTGCCAGCAGCTTAGACAGGGGAACAGATACGCAGTATTTT.

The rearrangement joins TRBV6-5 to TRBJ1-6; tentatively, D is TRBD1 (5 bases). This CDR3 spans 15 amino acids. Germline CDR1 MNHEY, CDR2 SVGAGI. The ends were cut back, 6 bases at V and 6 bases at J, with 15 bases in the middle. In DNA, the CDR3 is TGTGCCAGCAGCCGAGGGGACCACATTAATTCACCCCTCCACTTT. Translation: CASSRGDHINSPLHF.

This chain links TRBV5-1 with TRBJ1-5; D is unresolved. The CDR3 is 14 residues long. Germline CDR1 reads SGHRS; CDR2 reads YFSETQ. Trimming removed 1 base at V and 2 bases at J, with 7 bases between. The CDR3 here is CASSLKPGNQPQHF. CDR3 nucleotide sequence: TGCGCCAGCAGCTTGAAGCCGGGCAATCAGCCCCAGCATTTT. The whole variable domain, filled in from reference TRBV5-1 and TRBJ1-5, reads KAGVTQTPRYLIKTRGQQVTLSCSPISGHRSVSWYQQTPGQGLQFLFEYFSETQRNKGNFPGRFSGRQFSNSRSEMNVSTLELGDSALYLCASSLKPGNQPQHFGDGTRLSIL.